The clone carrying this T cell receptor beta chain was observed many times. Germline V gene sequence: CDR1 ENHRY, CDR2 SYGVKD. There are 12 residues in the CDR3. Trimming took 4 bases from V and 8 from J, leaving 11 bases between them. The record originates from a study of neurological immune-mediated disorders. TCRdb used MiXCR to reprocess the 5' RACE reads, holding one entry per CDR3 protein. The profile shows 90,000 to 150,000 distinct CDR3 sequences, about 3.4% of them singletons. Material: PBMCs. The TCR sequence derives from a woman in her 30s with multiple sclerosis. This chain connects TRBV10-3 to TRBJ1-1; D call uncertain. CDR3 residues: CAISGTREEAFF. The CDR3 nucleotides are TGTGCCATCAGTGGGACCAGAGAAGAAGCTTTCTTT.